This record covers a single T cell receptor (beta chain). Its cognate antigen has yet to be identified. No base quality values were provided; no much bigger clone lies one nucleotide off. This record belongs to a study of blood T cell repertoires in COVID-19 (dated by TCRdb to the early 2020s). The study in broad terms: Collaborator samples came from the United States, Italy and Spain and covered acute and convalescent phases of COVID-19. The prospective study material was composed of cDNA or gDNA derived from T cells, B-cell-depleted T cells, or PBMCs. Deeply sampled blood TCRbeta repertoires from subjects exposed to, actively infected with, or recovered from COVID-19 were included in the dataset. The repertoires were released in a freely available public database intended as a resource for research on the immune response to SARS-CoV-2. Samples came from the ongoing ImmuneRACE study (first 160 participants) plus 1,254 subjects from 6 global collaborators. A de-identified subject ID, COVID-19 status, age in years and sex were almost always included in the sample metadata. Where HLA class I and class II types were available, the types were taken from metadata supplied by the sample provider, not from assay-based typing.

Each collaborating institution followed its own protocols to collect whole blood in K2EDTA tubes. Collaborator samples were shipped for TCRbeta analysis as frozen whole blood, isolated PBMCs, or DNA extracted from either sample type. The immunoSEQ Assay, a bias-controlled multiplex PCR, was used to amplify TCRbeta CDR3 regions from genomic DNA. The published analysis was carried out like this. The number of nucleated cells in each sample was estimated by amplification of reference gene primers within the assay. To quantify the absolute abundance of each unique TCRbeta CDR3 rearrangement, sequence reads were collapsed and filtered. For each sample, productive Simpson clonality was calculated by taking the square root of Simpson's diversity index across productive rearrangements. Not all clones reach the TCRdb copy of this immuneACCESS table, which keeps in-frame sequences only. Checked studies attribute under half of the gap to unresolved V genes and leave the rest unexplained. V and J calls and clone size are given by that table; D and trimming were obtained from the DNA. Across this sample there are fewer than 15,000 clones, with around 73% seen only once. Of the sample, roughly 30% is held by the ten largest clones.

The paper's findings and limits, for the study overall: How much clinical and demographic metadata was included differed by source and by participant, and the metadata was provided uncurated.

CDR1 is given as SGDLS and CDR2 as YYNGEE, both from the germline V gene. The CDR3 contains 17 residues, cysteine and phenylalanine counted. Kept here is only the CDR3 DNA, which spans 51 bases and is read in frame from base 1. Clipping removes 1 base from V and 2 bases from J, with 7 as the unmatched junction base count. The TCR originated in a human donor in a cohort sampled during active COVID-19. Sequenced material: peripheral blood. The sequence is built from TRBV9 and TRBJ1-3, with 9 junctional bases fitting TRBD1. The DNA reads TGTGCCAGCAGCGTATTAACGGGACAGGGACCTGGAAACACCATATATTTT. The encoded protein is CASSVLTGQGPGNTIYF. The reference TRBV9 and TRBJ1-3 proteins fill in what lies around the CDR3, so the full variable domain reads DSGVTQTPKHLITATGQRVTLRCSPRSGDLSVYWYQQSLDQGLQFLIQYYNGEERAKGNILERFSAQQFPDLHSELNLSSLELGDSALYFCASSVLTGQGPGNTIYFGEGSWLTVV.